A single sample is the source of the 5 T cell receptor beta chains below, sequenced in a study of shared clonotypes between healthy human individuals. Generated by immunoSEQ multiplex PCR, the TCRdb table keeps only in-frame clones and is missing some. The profile shows about 2.1 million clones, approximately 94% of them singletons. Positively selected for CCR7, the CD45RO-negative cells used as naive CD8 cells excluded terminally differentiated effector memory CD45RA+ cells. The sequenced material came from naive CD8+ T cells from PBMCs. These receptors were taken from a man aged 18 to 30 in good health. Some clones in this sample may be carry-over from other donors' samples.

This clone is a singleton in its sample. J is TRBJ2-7 and V is TRBV7-2, with D perhaps TRBD2 (6 bases). The CDR3 is 16 amino acids. Per the germline V gene, CDR1 is SGHTA and CDR2 is FQGNSA. The V end was cut by 2 bases, the J end by 0 bases, with 14 bases between. CDR3 in amino acids: CASSLKSGVSSYEQYF. For the CDR3, the DNA is TGTGCCAGCAGCTTAAAATCGGGGGTAAGCTCCTACGAGCAGTACTTC.

V gene TRBV30 combines with J gene TRBJ1-2; D unclear. The germline CDR1 and CDR2 sequences are GTSNPN and SVGIG (reference sequence). The CDR3 extends over 8 amino acids. The V end was cut by 8 bases, the J end by 6 bases, with 4 bases between. DNA for the CDR3: TGTGCCGTAAATGGCTACACCTTC. It codes for CAVNGYTF.

Only one count was recorded for this clone. The chain employs TRBV4-3 and TRBJ2-3; D unclear. V lost 6 bases and J 0 bases, leaving 16 bases between the germline ends. From germline, CDR1 is LGHNA and CDR2 YSLEER. This CDR3 has 16 amino acids. For the CDR3, the DNA is TGCGCCAGCAGTCCAACGGGCCCGACCAGCACAGATACGCAGTATTTT. Translation: CASSPTGPTSTDTQYF.

V and J are TRBV4-2 and TRBJ2-7; D unresolved. V was clipped by 5 bases and J by 6 bases, with 14 bases between them. In germline, CDR1 is LGHNA, CDR2 YNFKEQ. There are 13 residues in the CDR3. CDR3 sequence: CASSASPRPEQYF. The CDR3 DNA reads as TGTGCCAGCAGCGCGAGCCCCAGGCCCGAGCAGTACTTC.

The rearrangement uses TRBV5-4 and TRBJ1-1; 7 nucleotides align to TRBD1. This CDR3 has 14 amino acids. The V gene's germline CDR1 is SGHNT and CDR2 YYREEE (reference sequence). V shed 3 bases and J 5 bases; nucleotides not matched to a gene: 7. CDR3 sequence reads: CASSSRDRATEAFF. The CDR3 DNA is TGTGCCAGCAGCTCTCGGGACAGAGCTACTGAAGCTTTCTTT.